This T cell receptor (beta chain) was found in a study of OX40 agonist ivuxolimab in advanced cancers. Background for the entire study: Ivuxolimab, which targeted the costimulatory receptor OX40 (CD134), was an agonistic, fully human IgG2 monoclonal antibody. Partial responses occurred in three dose-escalation patients: two with cutaneous melanoma and one with hepatocellular carcinoma. Of the roughly 50 dose-escalation patients, hepatocellular carcinoma was present in around 20, melanoma in roughly 15, renal cell carcinoma in 9 and head and neck cancer in 9. The monotherapy dose-escalation portion (N of about 47 patients) of the phase I ivuxolimab trial is reported in the paper. Intravenous ivuxolimab was administered to patients every 2 weeks at six dose levels: 0.01, 0.1, 0.3, 1.5, 3 and 10 mg/kg. Peripheral TCRbeta sequencing was intended to test whether TCR sequence diversity was altered and clonal T-cell expansion was caused by ivuxolimab. In the dose-escalation cohort, approximately 83% of patients were male, and the mean age was roughly 56 years with a range of roughly 23 to 90. Patients were allowed to have had prior anti-PD-1, anti-PD-L1 or anti-CTLA-4 therapy, and approximately 40% of the dose-escalation patients had been treated with checkpoint inhibitors. Overall results and qualifications from the work: After ivuxolimab, expanded clones were on average more numerous among CD8+ T cells than among CD4+ T cells. At doses of 0.1 to 3.0 mg/kg, clonal expansion of both CD4+ and CD8+ blood T cells was observed from baseline to week 6. Low levels of normalized T-cell clonal expansion were also shown by some nonresponding patients. Which antigens the clonally expanded peripheral T cells were specific for was not determined. In the 0.1-3.0 mg/kg groups, partial responders were among the patients with the lowest normalized peripheral clonal expansion, particularly in CD8+ T cells.

Patients with a history of autoimmune disease or receiving systemic immunosuppression were excluded from the trial. Peripheral blood for TCR sequencing was drawn from every dose cohort at baseline, at cycle 4 day 1 and at cycle 7 day 1. The samples were drawn from a first-in-human, open-label, multicenter phase I dose-escalation trial of ivuxolimab. Adults with locally advanced or metastatic melanoma, renal cell carcinoma, hepatocellular carcinoma or head and neck squamous cell carcinoma were enrolled in the trial. CD4+ and CD8+ T cells were sorted separately from peripheral blood before TCR sequencing. To sequence the TCRbeta CDR3 region, genomic DNA was isolated from the sorted cells. The immunoSEQ Assay was used to sequence the TCRbeta CDR3 regions. Drawn from immuneACCESS, this table holds only the in-frame rearrangements with V and J called that TCRdb kept. Clones are partly lost; checked studies trace under half to an unresolved V gene and leave the rest unexplained. The sample has tens of thousands of clones on record, approximately 90% of them singletons. The top ten clonotypes cover around 31% of the sample.

V gives up 7 bases and J gives up 2 bases, and the segment between their germline ends measures 13 bases. From the germline V gene, CDR1 is KGHSH and CDR2 is LQKENI. The CDR3 has 14 amino acids, counting the end cysteine and phenylalanine. Only the CDR3 DNA stays, 42 bases, in frame from base 1. Of note for this clone: There is no known antigen for this receptor. One base away there is no much larger clone; base qualities are not given.

The sequence links TRBV18 to TRBJ2-3; TRBD1 is a possible D gene, resting on 6 matching bases. Material: CD4+ or CD8+ T cells sorted from blood, obtained in a trial of the OX40 agonist ivuxolimab. The source is an adult with an advanced solid tumor such as melanoma, head and neck, liver or kidney cancer. The nucleotide sequence is given as TGTGCCAGCTTACGGGACACTAACACAGATACGCAGTATTTT. This encodes CASLRDTNTDTQYF. With the rest looked up from the reference TRBV18 and TRBJ2-3 genes rather than sequenced, the full variable domain is NAGVMQNPRHLVRRRGQEARLRCSPMKGHSHVYWYRQLPEEGLKFMVYLQKENIIDESGMPKERFSAEFPKEGPSILRIQQVVRGDSAAYFCASLRDTNTDTQYFGPGTRLTVL.